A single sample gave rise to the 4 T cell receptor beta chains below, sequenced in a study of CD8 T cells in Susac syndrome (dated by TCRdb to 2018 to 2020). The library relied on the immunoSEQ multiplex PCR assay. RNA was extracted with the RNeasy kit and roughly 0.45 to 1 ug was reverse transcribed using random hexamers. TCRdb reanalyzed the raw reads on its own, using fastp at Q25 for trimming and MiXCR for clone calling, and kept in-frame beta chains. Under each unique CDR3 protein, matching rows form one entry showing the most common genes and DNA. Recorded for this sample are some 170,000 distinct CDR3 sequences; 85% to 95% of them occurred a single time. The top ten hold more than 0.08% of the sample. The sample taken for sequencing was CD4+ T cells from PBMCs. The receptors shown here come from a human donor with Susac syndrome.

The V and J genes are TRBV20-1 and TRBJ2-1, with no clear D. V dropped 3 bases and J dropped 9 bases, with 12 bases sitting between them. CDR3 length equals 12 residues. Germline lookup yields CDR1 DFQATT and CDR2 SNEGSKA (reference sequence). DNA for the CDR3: TGCAGTGCTAGTTCCAAGCTGGGTGAGCAGTTCTTC. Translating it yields CSASSKLGEQFF.

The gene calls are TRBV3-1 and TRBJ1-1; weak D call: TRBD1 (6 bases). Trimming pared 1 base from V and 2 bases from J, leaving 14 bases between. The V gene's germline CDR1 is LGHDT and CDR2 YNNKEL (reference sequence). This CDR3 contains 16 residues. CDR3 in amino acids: CASSQVSGQPNTEAFF. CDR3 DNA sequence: TGTGCCAGCAGCCAAGTTTCGGGACAACCCAACACTGAAGCTTTCTTT.

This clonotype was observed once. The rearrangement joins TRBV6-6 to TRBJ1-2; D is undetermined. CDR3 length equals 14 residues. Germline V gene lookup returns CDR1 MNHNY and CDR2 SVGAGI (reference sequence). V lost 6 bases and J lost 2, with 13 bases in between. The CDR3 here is CASRRLQMNYGYTF. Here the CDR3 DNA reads TGTGCCAGCAGGAGGCTCCAGATGAACTATGGCTACACCTTC.

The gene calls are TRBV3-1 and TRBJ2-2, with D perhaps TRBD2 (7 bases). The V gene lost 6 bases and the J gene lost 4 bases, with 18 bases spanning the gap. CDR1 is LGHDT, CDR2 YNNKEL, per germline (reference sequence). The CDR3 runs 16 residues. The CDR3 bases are TGTGCCAGCAGACCCAGGGGCGGGAGCGGCACCGGGGAGCTGTTTTTT. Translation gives CASRPRGGSGTGELFF.